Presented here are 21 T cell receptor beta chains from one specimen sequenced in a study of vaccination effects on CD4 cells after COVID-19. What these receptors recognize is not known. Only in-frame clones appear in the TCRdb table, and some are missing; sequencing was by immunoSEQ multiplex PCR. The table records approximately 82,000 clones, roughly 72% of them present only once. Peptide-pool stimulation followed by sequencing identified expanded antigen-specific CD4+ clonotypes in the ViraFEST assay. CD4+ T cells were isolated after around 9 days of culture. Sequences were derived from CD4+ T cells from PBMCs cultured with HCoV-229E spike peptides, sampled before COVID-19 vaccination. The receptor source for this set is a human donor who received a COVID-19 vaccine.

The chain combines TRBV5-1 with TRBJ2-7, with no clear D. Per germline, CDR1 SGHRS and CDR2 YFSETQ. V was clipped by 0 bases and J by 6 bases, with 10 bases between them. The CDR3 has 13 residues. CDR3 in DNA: TGCGCCAGCAGCTTGGCGCGTGGGTCCGAGCAGTACGTC. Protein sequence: CASSLARGSEQYV.

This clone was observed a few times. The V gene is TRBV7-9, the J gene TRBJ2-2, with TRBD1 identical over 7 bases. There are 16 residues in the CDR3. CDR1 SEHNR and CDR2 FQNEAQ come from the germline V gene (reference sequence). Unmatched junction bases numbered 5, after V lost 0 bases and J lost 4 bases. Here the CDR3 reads CASSLAGGITTGELFF. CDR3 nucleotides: TGTGCCAGCAGCTTAGCAGGGGGCATTACCACCGGGGAGCTGTTTTTT.

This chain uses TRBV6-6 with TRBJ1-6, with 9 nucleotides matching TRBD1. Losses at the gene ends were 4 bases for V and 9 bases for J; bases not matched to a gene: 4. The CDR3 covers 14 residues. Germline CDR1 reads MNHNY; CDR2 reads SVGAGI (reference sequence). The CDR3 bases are TGTGCCAGCAGTTCCGGGACAGGGATTTCACCCCTCCACTTT. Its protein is CASSSGTGISPLHF.

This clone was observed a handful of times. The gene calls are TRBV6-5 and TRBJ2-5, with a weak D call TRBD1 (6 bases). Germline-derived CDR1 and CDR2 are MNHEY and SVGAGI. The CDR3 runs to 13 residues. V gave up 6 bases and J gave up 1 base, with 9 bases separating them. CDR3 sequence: CASSRDIQETQYF. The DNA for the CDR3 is TGTGCCAGCAGCAGGGACATCCAAGAGACCCAGTACTTC.

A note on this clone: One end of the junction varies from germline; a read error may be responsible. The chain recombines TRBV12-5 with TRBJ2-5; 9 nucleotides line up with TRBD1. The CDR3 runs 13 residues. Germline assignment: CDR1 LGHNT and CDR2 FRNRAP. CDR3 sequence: CASGLDRGETQYF. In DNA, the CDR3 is TGTGCTAGTGGATTGGACAGGGGCGAGACCCAGTACTTC.

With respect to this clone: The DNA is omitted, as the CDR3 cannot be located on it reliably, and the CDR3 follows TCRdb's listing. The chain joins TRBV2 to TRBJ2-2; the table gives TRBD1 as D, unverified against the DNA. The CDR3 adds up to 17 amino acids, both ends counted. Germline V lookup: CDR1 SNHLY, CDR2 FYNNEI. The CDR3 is CASILGQGQPTTGELFF.

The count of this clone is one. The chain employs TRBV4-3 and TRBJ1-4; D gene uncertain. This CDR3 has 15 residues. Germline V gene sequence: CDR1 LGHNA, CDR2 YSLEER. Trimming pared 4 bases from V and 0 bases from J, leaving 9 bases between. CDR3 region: CASSPGDATNEKLFF. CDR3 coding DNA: TGCGCCAGCAGCCCTGGGGATGCAACTAATGAAAAACTGTTTTTT.

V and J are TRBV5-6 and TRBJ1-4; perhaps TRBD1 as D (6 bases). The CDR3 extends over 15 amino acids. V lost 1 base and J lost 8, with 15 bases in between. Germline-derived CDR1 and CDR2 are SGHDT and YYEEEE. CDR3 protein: CASSLFGGAGEKLFF. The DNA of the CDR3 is TGTGCCAGCAGCTTGTTCGGGGGGGCTGGGGAAAAACTGTTTTTT.

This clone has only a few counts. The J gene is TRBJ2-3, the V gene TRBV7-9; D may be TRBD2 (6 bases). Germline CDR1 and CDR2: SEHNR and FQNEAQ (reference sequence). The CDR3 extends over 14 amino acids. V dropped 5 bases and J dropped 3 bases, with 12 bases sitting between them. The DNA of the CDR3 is TGTGCCAGCAGCCCCTGGGGGGTAACAGATACGCAGTATTTT. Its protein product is CASSPWGVTDTQYF. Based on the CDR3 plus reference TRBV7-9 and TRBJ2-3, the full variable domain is DTGVSQNPRHKITKRGQNVTFRCDPISEHNRLYWYRQTLGQGPEFLTYFQNEAQLEKSRLLSDRFSAERPKGSFSTLEIQRTEQGDSAMYLCASSPWGVTDTQYFGPGTRLTVL.

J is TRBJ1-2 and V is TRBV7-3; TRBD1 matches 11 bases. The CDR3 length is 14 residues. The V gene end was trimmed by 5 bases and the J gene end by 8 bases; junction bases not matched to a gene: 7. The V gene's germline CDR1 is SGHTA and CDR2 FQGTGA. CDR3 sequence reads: CASSPRDRGGGYTF. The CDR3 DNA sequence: TGTGCCAGCAGCCCCCGGGACAGGGGGGGCGGCTACACCTTC.

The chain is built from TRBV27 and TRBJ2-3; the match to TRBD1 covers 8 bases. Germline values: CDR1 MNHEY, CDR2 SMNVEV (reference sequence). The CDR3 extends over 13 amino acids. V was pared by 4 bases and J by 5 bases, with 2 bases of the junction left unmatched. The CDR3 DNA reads TGTGCCAGCAGTTCCGACAGGGGAGATACGCAGTATTTT. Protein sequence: CASSSDRGDTQYF.

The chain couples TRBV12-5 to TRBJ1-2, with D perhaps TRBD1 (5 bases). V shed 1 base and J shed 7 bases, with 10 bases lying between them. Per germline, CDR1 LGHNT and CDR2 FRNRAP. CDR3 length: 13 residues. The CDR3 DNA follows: TGTGCTAGTGGTTTGGAGGGGTTCCTTGGCTACACCTTC. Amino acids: CASGLEGFLGYTF.

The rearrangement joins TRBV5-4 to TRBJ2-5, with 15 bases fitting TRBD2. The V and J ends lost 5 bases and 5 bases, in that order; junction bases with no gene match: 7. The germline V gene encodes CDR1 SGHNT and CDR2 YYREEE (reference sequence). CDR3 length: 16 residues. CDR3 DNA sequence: TGTGCCAGCAGTGGGGGACTAGCGGGGGGTAGGGAGACCCAGTACTTC. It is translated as CASSGGLAGGRETQYF.

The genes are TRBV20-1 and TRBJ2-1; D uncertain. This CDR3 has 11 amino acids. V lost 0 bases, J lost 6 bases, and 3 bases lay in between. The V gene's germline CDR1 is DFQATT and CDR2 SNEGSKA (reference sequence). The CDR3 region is CSAREVNEQFF. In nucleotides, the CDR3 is TGCAGTGCTAGAGAGGTCAATGAGCAGTTCTTC.

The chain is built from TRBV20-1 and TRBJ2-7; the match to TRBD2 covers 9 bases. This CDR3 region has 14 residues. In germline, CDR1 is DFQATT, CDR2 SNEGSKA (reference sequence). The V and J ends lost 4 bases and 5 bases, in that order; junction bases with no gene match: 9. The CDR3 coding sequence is TGCAGTGCTATTGAGCTAGCGGGGTCTCACGAGCAGTACGTC. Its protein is CSAIELAGSHEQYV.

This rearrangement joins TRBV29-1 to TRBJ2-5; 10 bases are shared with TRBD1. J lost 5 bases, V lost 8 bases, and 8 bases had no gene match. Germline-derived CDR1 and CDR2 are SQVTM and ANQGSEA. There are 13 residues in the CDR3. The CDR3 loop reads CSQRQGAGETQYF. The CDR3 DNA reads TGCAGCCAAAGACAGGGGGCAGGGGAGACCCAGTACTTC.

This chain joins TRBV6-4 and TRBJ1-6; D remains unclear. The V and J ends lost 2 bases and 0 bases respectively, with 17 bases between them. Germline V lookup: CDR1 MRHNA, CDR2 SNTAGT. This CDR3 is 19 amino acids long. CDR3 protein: CASSDGWSSNSSYNSPLHF. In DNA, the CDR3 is TGTGCCAGCAGTGACGGTTGGTCCTCTAATAGCTCCTATAATTCACCCCTCCACTTT.

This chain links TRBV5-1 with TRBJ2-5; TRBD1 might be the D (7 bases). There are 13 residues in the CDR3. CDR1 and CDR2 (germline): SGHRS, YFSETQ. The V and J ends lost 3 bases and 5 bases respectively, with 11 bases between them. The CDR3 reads CASSWPGGETQYF. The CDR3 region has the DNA TGCGCCAGCAGCTGGCCAGGGGGGGAGACCCAGTACTTC.

The CDR3 sequence: CASSVTGVKQYV. CDR3 DNA: TGTGCCAGCAGTGTTACAGGGGTGAAGCAGTACGTC. The rearrangement links TRBV7-9 to TRBJ2-7, with 7 bases matching TRBD1. The V and J ends lost 6 bases and 8 bases, in that order; junction bases with no gene match: 7. Germline V gene data show CDR1 as SEHNR and CDR2 as FQNEAQ (reference sequence). The CDR3 contains 12 residues.

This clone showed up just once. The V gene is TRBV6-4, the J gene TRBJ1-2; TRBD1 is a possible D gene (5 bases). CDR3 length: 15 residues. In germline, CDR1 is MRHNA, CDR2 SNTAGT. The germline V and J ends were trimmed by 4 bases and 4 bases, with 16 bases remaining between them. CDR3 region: CASSVEGRGIYGYTF. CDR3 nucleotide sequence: TGTGCCAGCAGTGTGGAGGGACGGGGGATCTATGGCTACACCTTC.

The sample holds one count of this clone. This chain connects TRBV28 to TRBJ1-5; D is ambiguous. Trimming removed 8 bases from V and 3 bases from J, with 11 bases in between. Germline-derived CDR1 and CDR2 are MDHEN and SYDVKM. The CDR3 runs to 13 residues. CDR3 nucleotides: TGTGCCAGCCGCCGGGTGGCCAATCAGCCCCAGCATTTT. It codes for CASRRVANQPQHF.